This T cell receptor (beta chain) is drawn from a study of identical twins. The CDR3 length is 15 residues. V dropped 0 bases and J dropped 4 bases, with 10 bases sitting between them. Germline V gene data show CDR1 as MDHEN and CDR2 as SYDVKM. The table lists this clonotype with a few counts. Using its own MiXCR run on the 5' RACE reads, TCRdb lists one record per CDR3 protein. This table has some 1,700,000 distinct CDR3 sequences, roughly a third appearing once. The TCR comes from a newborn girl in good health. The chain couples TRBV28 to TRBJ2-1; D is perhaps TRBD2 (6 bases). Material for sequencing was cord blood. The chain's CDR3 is CASSLWTGRYNEQFF. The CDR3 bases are TGTGCCAGCAGTTTATGGACGGGGAGGTACAATGAGCAGTTCTTC.